Listed below are T cell receptor beta chains from one sample, sequenced in a study of blood T cell repertoires in COVID-19. Assay: immunoSEQ multiplex PCR; the TCRdb copy retains only in-frame clones and omits some. The top ten clones hold 2.7% of a sample with roughly 90,000 clones, roughly 90% of them seen once. Sequenced: peripheral blood. The source is a man between 50 and 59 years old with COVID-19, enrolled during active disease. CDR3s include the opening cysteine and the closing phenylalanine or tryptophan. The D gene is left open where the match is weak.

TRBJ1-5	TRBV19	TRBD1	TGTGCCAGTAGTACGCATCCCGGGACAGGTCCTAATCAGCCCCAGCATTTT	CASSTHPGTGPNQPQHF
TRBJ2-7	TRBV7-2	-	TGTGCCAGCGGCTCCGTAGGGGGTGGTTACGAGCAGTACTTC	CASGSVGGGYEQYF
TRBJ2-5	TRBV5-1	TRBD1	TGCGCCAGCAGCACGATACAGGGGCAAGAGACCCAGTACTTC	CASSTIQGQETQYF
TRBJ2-5	TRBV5-1	-	TGCGCCAGCAGCTTTTCCCCCGGGGTTGAGACCCAGTACTTC	CASSFSPGVETQYF
TRBJ1-5	TRBV6-5	TRBD1	TGTGCCAGCAGTTACCAGGGGGGCAATCAGCCCCAGCATTTT	CASSYQGGNQPQHF
TRBJ2-1	TRBV2	TRBD1	TGTGCCAGCAGACGACCGGGACAGGGAAAAGAGGAGCAGTTCTTC	CASRRPGQGKEEQFF
TRBJ1-4	TRBV7-9	TRBD1	TGTGCCAGCAGCGGGACAGCTCCTAATGAAAAACTGTTTTTT	CASSGTAPNEKLFF
TRBJ1-6	TRBV18	-	TGTGCCAGCTCACCATTATCGGATTCACCCCTCCACTTT	CASSPLSDSPLHF
TRBJ2-1	TRBV4-3	-	TGCGCCAGCAGCCAAGGGGGCGGCGGGGACTACAATGAGCAGTTCTTC	CASSQGGGGDYNEQFF
TRBJ2-7	TRBV3-1/TRBV3-2	TRBD1	TGTGCCAGCAGCGAAAACCAACAGGGGGTTCGGTACTTC	CASSENQQGVRYF